The rows below give T cell receptor beta chains drawn from one sample of a study of blood T cells in healthy people across ages. Each CDR3 protein is one row after TCRdb ran MiXCR on the 5' RACE reads. The table lists about 830,000 distinct CDR3 sequences, 55% to 65% of them singletons. The sequenced material came from blood. Receptor source: a young man in good health. CDR3s include the opening cysteine and the closing phenylalanine or tryptophan. D genes are given only for firm matches. Part of the rows lack a size; the others show once, few, many or a class for expanded clones.

D | J | V | size | DNA | CDR3
- | TRBJ2-3 | TRBV6-6 | - | TGTGCCAGCAGCGACAGGCTCACAGATACGCAGTATTTT | CASSDRLTDTQYF
- | TRBJ2-1 | TRBV5-1 | - | TGCGCCAGCATCCGGGACCCCGGCACCTACAATGAGCAGTTCTTC | CASIRDPGTYNEQFF
TRBD2 | TRBJ2-7 | TRBV7-9 | - | TGTGCCAGCAGCCGGACTAGCGTTCCCTACGAGCAGTACTTC | CASSRTSVPYEQYF
- | TRBJ2-7 | TRBV5-5 | - | TGTGCCAGCAGTTTCCAGGCCTACGAGCAGTACTTC | CASSFQAYEQYF
- | TRBJ1-2 | TRBV4-2 | - | TGTGCCAGCAGCCAGTCGCTCGGGGGCTACACCTTC | CASSQSLGGYTF
- | TRBJ2-6 | TRBV9 | - | TGTGCCAGCAGCGGAGGCCCCTCTGGGGCCAACGTCCTGACTTTC | CASSGGPSGANVLTF
- | TRBJ2-7 | TRBV7-9 | - | TGTGCCAGCAGCTTAACAGCAGGGGTCTACGAGCAGTACTTC | CASSLTAGVYEQYF
TRBD2 | TRBJ2-5 | TRBV4-3 | - | TGCGCCAGCAGCCCAAGTTCCCTAGCGGGGGGAACTCTAGAGACCCAGTACTTC | CASSPSSLAGGTLETQYF
TRBD2 | TRBJ2-1 | TRBV6-2/TRBV6-3 | - | TGTGCCAACAGTTCCCCTCCGGGACTAGCTTCCAATGAGCAGTTCTTC | CANSSPPGLASNEQFF
- | TRBJ2-5 | TRBV27 | few | TGTGCCAACCTTCCGCAGACCCAGTACTTC | CANLPQTQYF
TRBD2 | TRBJ2-1 | TRBV6-5 | - | TGTGCCAGCAGTTTAGGGTGGCTAGCGGGGGTTAATGAGCAGTTCTTC | CASSLGWLAGVNEQFF
TRBD2 | TRBJ2-1 | TRBV5-1 | - | TGCGCCAGCGGTTCCCGGCCCGGGACTAGCGGGGGGGCCTACAATGAGCAGTTCTTC | CASGSRPGTSGGAYNEQFF
- | TRBJ2-1 | TRBV7-2 | many | TGTGCCAGCAGCTTAGTTGCAGGGTACGGGAAGAATGAGCAGTTCTTC | CASSLVAGYGKNEQFF
- | TRBJ2-5 | TRBV12-3/TRBV12-4 | - | TGTGCCAGCACCAGGGAAAGGGTCGAGACCCAGTACTTC | CASTRERVETQYF
- | TRBJ1-1 | TRBV27 | once | TGTGCCAGCAGTTTGTCTACAGGGTTGGCATCTTTCTTT | CASSLSTGLASFF
TRBD1 | TRBJ2-5 | TRBV7-9 | - | TGTGCCAGCAGCTTAACAGGGGGAAGCGCAAGTGGGACCCAGTACTTC | CASSLTGGSASGTQYF
TRBD2 | TRBJ2-3 | TRBV5-6 | - | TGTGCCAGCAGCTTCCGTAGCGGGGACAACGAGATAGATACGCAGTATTTT | CASSFRSGDNEIDTQYF
TRBD1 | TRBJ1-2 | TRBV27 | - | TGTGCCAGCAGTTTAGGGACAGGGGTGAGGTGGAATGGCCACACCTTC | CASSLGTGVRWNGHTF
- | TRBJ1-2 | TRBV6-6 | - | TGTGCCAGCACCATTACGAGAGACAGGACTAACTATGGCTACACCTTC | CASTITRDRTNYGYTF
- | TRBJ2-6 | TRBV6-5 | - | TGTGCCAGCAGTTACTCGGGGGCAGGGGGGTCCTCTGGGGCCAACGTCCTGACTTTC | CASSYSGAGGSSGANVLTF
- | TRBJ2-5 | TRBV7-9 | - | TGTTCCAGCAGCTTAGTTGCGGAGACCCAGTACTTC | CSSSLVAETQYF